This paragraph covers one TCR beta chain sequence. The antigen remains unidentified. Healthy Caucasians were all of the donors. It was template switching that added a universal primer site, and there were unique molecular identifiers on the cDNA. MiXCR, applied by TCRdb to the 5' RACE reads, yields one record per CDR3 protein. This sample has about 570,000 distinct CDR3 sequences, with more than 9% found just once. The data derive from a study of identical twins. Whole-study findings and limits: Within beta out-of-frame sequences, the excess sharing observed between twins was weaker.

Trimming stripped 5 bases from V and 3 bases from J, with 14 bases between. CDR1 SEHNR and CDR2 FQNEAQ come from the germline V gene (reference sequence). The CDR3 length is 14 residues. The same data also went into a second study, on yellow fever vaccine responses in identical twins. This second study notes: Twins' vaccine T cell response reportedly seemed partly convergent, partly personalized.

The sample comprised PBMCs. The chain employs TRBV7-9 and TRBJ2-7; D may be TRBD1 or TRBD2 (5 bases each). This clonotype was obtained from a woman younger than 30 in good health. CDR3 loop: CASSRSGGYYEQYF. The CDR3, as DNA: TGTGCCAGCAGCCGTAGTGGGGGTTACTACGAGCAGTACTTC.